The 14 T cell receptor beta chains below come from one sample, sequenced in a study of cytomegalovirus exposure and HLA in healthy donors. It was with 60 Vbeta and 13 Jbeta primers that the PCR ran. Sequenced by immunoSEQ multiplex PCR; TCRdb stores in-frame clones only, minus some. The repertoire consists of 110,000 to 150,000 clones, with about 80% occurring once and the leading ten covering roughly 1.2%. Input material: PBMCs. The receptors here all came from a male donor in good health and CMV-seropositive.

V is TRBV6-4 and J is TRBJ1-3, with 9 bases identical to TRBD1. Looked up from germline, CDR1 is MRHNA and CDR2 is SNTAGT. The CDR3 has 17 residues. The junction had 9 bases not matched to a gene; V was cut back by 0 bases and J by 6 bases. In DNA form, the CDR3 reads TGTGCCAGCAGTGACTCCCCGAGGACAGGGGCTGTAAACACCATATATTTT. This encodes CASSDSPRTGAVNTIYF.

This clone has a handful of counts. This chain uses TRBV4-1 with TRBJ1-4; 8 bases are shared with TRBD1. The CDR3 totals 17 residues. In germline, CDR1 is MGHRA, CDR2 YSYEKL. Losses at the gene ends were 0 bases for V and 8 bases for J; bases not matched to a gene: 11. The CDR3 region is CASSQDTSTGVREKLFF. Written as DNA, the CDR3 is TGCGCCAGCAGCCAAGATACTTCGACAGGGGTTCGGGAAAAACTGTTTTTT.

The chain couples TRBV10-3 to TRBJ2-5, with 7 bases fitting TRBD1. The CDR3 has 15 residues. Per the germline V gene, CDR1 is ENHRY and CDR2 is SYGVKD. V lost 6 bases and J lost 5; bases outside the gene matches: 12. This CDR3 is CAISKGQPGTETQYF. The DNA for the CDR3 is TGTGCCATCAGCAAGGGACAGCCCGGCACGGAGACCCAGTACTTC.

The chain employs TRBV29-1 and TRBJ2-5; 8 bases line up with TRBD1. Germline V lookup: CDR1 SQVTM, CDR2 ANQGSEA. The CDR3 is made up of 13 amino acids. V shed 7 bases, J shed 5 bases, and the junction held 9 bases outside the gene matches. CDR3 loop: CSADRGIGETQYF. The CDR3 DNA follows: TGCAGCGCCGACAGGGGTATCGGTGAGACCCAGTACTTC. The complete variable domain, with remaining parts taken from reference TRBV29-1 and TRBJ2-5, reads SAVISQKPSRDICQRGTSLTIQCQVDSQVTMMFWYRQQPGQSLTLIATANQGSEATYESGFVIDKFPISRPNLTFSTLTVSNMSPEDSSIYLCSADRGIGETQYFGPGTRLLVL.

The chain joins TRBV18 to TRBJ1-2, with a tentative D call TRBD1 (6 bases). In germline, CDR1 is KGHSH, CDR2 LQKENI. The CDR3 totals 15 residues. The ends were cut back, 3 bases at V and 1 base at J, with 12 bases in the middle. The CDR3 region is CASSPGQNLNYGYTF. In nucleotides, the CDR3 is TGTGCCAGCTCACCTGGACAGAACCTTAACTATGGCTACACCTTC.

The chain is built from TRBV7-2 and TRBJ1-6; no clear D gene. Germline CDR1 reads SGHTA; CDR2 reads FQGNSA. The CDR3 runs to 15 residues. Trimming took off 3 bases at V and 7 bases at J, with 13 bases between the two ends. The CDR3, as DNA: TGTGCCAGCAGCTTCGGAGGACGGAGGAATTCACCCCTCCACTTT. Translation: CASSFGGRRNSPLHF.

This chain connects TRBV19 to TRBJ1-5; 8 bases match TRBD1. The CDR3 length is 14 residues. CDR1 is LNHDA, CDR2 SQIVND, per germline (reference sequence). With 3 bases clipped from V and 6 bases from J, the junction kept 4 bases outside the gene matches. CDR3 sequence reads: CASSIQGAGQPQHF. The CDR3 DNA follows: TGTGCCAGTAGTATCCAGGGGGCCGGTCAGCCCCAGCATTTT.

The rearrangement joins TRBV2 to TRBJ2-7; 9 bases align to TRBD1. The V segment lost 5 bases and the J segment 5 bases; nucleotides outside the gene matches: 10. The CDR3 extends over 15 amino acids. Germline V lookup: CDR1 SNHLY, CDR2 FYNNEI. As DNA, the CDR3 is TGTGCCAGCAGTAACAACCGGGACAGGGTAAACGAGCAGTACTTC. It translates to CASSNNRDRVNEQYF.

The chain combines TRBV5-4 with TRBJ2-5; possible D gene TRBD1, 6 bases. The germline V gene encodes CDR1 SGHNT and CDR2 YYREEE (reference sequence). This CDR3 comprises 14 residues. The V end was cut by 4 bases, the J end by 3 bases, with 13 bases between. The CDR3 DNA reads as TGTGCCAGCAGCCCTCGGGACAAAAAAGAGACCCAGTACTTC. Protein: CASSPRDKKETQYF.

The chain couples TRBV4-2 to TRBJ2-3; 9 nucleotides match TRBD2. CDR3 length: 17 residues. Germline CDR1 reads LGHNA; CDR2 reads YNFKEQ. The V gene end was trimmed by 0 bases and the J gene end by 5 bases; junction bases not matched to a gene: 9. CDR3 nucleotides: TGTGCCAGCAGCCAAGATAATTTAGCGGGGGTTCGAGATACGCAGTATTTT. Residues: CASSQDNLAGVRDTQYF.

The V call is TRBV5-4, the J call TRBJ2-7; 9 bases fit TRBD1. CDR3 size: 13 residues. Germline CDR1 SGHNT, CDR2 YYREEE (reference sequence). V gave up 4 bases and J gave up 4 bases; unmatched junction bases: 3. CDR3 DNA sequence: TGTGCCAGCAGCAAGGGACAGGGATACGAGCAGTACTTC. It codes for CASSKGQGYEQYF.

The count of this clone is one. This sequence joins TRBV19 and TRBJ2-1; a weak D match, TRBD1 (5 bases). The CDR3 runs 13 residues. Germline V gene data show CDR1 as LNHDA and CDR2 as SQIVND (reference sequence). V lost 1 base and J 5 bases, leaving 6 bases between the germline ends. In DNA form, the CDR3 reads TGTGCCAGTAGTATAGGGGGCGACAATGAGCAGTTCTTC. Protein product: CASSIGGDNEQFF. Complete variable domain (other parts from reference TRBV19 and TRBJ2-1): DGGITQSPKYLFRKEGQNVTLSCEQNLNHDAMYWYRQDPGQGLRLIYYSQIVNDFQKGDIAEGYSVSREKKESFPLTVTSAQKNPTAFYLCASSIGGDNEQFFGPGTRLTVL.

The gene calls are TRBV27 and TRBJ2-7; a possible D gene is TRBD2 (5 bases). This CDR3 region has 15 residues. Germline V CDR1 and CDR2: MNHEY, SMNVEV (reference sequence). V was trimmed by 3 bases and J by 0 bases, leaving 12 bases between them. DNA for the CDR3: TGTGCCAGCAGTTTGGAGGCTAGTCTCTCCTACGAGCAGTACTTC. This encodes CASSLEASLSYEQYF.

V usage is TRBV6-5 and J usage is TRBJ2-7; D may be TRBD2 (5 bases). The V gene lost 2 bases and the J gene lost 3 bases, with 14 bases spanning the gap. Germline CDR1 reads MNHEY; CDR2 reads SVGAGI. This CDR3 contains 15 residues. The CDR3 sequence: CASSYRGFPLYEQYF. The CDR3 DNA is TGTGCCAGCAGTTACCGGGGTTTCCCCCTCTACGAGCAGTACTTC.